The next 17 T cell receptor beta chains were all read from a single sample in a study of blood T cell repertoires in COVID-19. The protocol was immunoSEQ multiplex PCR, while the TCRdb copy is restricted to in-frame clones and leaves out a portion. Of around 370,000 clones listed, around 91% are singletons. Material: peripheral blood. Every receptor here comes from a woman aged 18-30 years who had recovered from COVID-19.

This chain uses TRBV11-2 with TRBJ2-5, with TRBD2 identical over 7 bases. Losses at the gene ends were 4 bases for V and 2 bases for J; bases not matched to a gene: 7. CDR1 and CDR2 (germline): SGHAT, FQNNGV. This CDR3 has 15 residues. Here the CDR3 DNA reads TGTGCCAGCAGCTGGATTCTAGCGGAACAAGAGACCCAGTACTTC. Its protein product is CASSWILAEQETQYF. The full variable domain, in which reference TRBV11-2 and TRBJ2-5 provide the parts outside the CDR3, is EAGVAQSPRYKIIEKRQSVAFWCNPISGHATLYWYQQILGQGPKLLIQFQNNGVVDDSQLPKDRFSAERLKGVDSTLKIQPAKLEDSAVYLCASSWILAEQETQYFGPGTRLLVL.

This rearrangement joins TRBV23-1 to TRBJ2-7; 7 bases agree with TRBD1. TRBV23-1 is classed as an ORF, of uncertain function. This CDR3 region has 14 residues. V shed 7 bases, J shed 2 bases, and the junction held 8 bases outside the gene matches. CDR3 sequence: CASTQTGVPYEQYV. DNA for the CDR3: TGCGCCAGCACCCAAACAGGGGTCCCCTACGAGCAGTACGTC.

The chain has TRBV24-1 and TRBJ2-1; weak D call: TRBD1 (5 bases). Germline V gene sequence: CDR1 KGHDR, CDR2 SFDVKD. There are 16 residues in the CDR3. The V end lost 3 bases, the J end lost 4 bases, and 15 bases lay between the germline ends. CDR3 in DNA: TGTGCCACCAGTGATCCCGGACCCCCAGGGTACAATGAGCAGTTCTTC. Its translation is CATSDPGPPGYNEQFF.

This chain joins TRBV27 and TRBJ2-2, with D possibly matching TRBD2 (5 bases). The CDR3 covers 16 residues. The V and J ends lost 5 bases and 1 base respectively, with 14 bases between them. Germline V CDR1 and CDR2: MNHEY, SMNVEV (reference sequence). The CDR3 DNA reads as TGTGCCAGCAGTGACTATTTTCGAAAGAACACCGGGGAGCTGTTTTTT. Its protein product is CASSDYFRKNTGELFF.

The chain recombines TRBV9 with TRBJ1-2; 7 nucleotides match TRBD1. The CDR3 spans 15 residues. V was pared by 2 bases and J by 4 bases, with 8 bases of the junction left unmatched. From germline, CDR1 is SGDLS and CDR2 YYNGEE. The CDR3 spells CASSVSTGVIYGYTF. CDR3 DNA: TGTGCCAGCAGCGTCAGCACAGGGGTTATCTATGGCTACACCTTC.

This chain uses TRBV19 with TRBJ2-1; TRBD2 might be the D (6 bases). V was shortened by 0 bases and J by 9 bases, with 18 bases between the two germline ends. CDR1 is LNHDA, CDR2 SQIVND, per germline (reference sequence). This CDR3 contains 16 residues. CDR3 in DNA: TGTGCCAGTAGTATAGACATAGCGGTCTCCGGTCGTGAGCAGTTCTTC. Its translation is CASSIDIAVSGREQFF.

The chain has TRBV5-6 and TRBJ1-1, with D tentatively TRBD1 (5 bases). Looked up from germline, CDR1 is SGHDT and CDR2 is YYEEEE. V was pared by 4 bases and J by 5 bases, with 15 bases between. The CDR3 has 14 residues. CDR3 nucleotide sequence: TGTGCCAGCAGCCCTTGGGGGGTGCGGACTGAAGCTTTCTTT. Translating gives CASSPWGVRTEAFF.

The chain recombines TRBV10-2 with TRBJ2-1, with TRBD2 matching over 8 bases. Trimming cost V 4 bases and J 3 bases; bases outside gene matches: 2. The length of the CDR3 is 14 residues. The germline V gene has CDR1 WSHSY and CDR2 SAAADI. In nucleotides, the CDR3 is TGCGCCAGCAGTGTAAGCGGGAGCTACAATGAGCAGTTCTTC. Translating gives CASSVSGSYNEQFF.

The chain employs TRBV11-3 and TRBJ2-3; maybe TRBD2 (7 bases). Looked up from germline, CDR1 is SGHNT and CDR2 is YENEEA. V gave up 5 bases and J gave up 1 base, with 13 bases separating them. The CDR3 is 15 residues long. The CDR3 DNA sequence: TGTGCCAGCAGCCAGGGGCGGGAGCGCACAGATACGCAGTATTTT. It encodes CASSQGRERTDTQYF.

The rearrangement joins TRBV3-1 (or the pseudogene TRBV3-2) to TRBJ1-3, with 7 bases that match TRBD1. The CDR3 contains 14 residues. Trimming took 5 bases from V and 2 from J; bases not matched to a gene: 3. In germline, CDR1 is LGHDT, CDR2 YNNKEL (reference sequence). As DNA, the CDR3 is TGTGCCAGCAGCTTCCAGGGGGCTGGAAACACCATATATTTT. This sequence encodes CASSFQGAGNTIYF.

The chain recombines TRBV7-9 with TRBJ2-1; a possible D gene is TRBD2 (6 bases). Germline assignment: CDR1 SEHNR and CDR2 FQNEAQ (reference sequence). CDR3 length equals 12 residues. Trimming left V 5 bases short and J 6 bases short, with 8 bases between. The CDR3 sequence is CASSAGGNEQFF. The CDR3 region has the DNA TGTGCCAGCAGCGCCGGGGGCAATGAGCAGTTCTTC.

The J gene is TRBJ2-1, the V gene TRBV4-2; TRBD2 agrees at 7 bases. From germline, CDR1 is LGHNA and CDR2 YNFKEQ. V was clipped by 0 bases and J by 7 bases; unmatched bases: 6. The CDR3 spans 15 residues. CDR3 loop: CASSQEAREWNEQFF. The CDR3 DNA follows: TGTGCCAGCAGCCAAGAAGCGCGGGAGTGGAATGAGCAGTTCTTC.

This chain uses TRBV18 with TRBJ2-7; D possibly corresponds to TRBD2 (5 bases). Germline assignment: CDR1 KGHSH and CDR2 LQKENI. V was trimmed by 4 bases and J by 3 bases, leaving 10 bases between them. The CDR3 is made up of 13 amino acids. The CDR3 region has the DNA TGTGCCAGCTCACTCGGCCGGGACTACGAGCAGTACGTC. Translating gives CASSLGRDYEQYV.

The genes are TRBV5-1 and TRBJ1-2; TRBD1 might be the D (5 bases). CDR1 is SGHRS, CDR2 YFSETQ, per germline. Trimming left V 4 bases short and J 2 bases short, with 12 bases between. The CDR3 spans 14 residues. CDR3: CASSPREGNYGYTF. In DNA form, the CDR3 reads TGCGCCAGCAGCCCCCGGGAGGGGAACTATGGCTACACCTTC.

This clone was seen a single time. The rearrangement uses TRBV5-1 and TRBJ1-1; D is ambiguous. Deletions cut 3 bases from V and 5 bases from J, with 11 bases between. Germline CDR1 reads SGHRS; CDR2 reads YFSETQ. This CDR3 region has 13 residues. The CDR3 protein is CASSWATETEAFF. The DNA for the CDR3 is TGCGCCAGCAGCTGGGCCACCGAGACTGAAGCTTTCTTT.

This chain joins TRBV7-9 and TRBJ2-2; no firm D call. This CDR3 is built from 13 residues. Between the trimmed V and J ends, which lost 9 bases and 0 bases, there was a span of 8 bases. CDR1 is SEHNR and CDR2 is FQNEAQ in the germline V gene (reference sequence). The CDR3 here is CARNTANTGELFF. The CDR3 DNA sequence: TGTGCCAGAAACACAGCGAACACCGGGGAGCTGTTTTTT.

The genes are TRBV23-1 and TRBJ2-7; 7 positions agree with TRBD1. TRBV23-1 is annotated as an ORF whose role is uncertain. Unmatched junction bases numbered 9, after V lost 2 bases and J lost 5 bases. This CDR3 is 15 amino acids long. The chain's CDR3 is CASSQLFRDRNEQYV. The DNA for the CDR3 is TGCGCCAGCAGTCAACTATTCCGGGACAGAAACGAGCAGTACGTC.